One and the same sample provided the 13 T cell receptor beta chains below, sequenced in a study of blood T cell repertoires in COVID-19 (dated by TCRdb to the early 2020s). Libraries were made using the immunoSEQ multiplex PCR assay. In its TCRdb copy, this immuneACCESS table keeps in-frame sequences only and misses some clones. Where compared with another copy, unresolved V genes explain less than half of these, and the others have no known cause. The sample records under 200,000 clones, more than 85% of which are singletons. Together, the top ten hold almost 1% of the sample. The sequenced sample consisted of peripheral blood. These receptors were obtained from a young man with acute or convalescent COVID-19.

The J gene is TRBJ1-2, the V gene TRBV6-5; the D gene is possibly TRBD1 (6 bases). Germline loops: CDR1 MNHEY, CDR2 SVGAGI. V lost 0 bases and J 4 bases, leaving 12 bases between the germline ends. This CDR3 is 15 amino acids long. The CDR3 bases are TGTGCCAGCAGTTACTCTACAGGGCTGGGCTATGGCTACACCTTC. It is translated as CASSYSTGLGYGYTF.

The V call is TRBV6-1, the J call TRBJ2-7; 9 bases agree with TRBD1. There are 16 residues in the CDR3. The V gene's germline CDR1 is MNHNS and CDR2 SASEGT. V was clipped by 2 bases and J by 6 bases; unmatched bases: 11. CDR3 amino acids: CASSETSGTGSREQYV. In DNA, the CDR3 is TGTGCCAGCAGTGAAACCTCCGGGACAGGGAGCCGCGAGCAGTACGTC.

Worth noting for this clone: It may be a read error: a sequence one base away is much more abundant. The chain uses TRBV9 and TRBJ2-3, with 10 positions matching TRBD1. Germline trimming cut 3 bases from V and 4 bases from J; bases unmatched to any gene: 2. CDR1 is SGDLS and CDR2 is YYNGEE in the germline V gene. The CDR3 spans 14 residues. Here the CDR3 DNA reads TGTGCCAGCAGCGGGACAGGGGGTGCAGATACGCAGTATTTT. As protein: CASSGTGGADTQYF.

The chain employs TRBV7-9 and TRBJ2-6; 8 bases agree with TRBD1. The CDR3 runs to 18 residues. Per germline, CDR1 SEHNR and CDR2 FQNEAQ (reference sequence). With V trimmed by 5 bases and J by 1 base, 10 bases remained unmatched. The CDR3 DNA is TGTGCCAGCAGCGTGACGGCGACAGGGGTTTCTGGGGCCAACGTCCTGACTTTC. Protein product: CASSVTATGVSGANVLTF.

This chain connects TRBV7-2 to TRBJ1-4; D remains unclear. This CDR3 comprises 11 residues. Germline CDR1 and CDR2: SGHTA and FQGNSA. Trimming cost V 1 base and J 11 bases, with 5 bases left between them. In DNA, the CDR3 is TGTGCCAGCAGCTTAGGCTACAAACTGTTTTTT. Protein: CASSLGYKLFF. Filled out from reference TRBV7-2 and TRBJ1-4, the complete variable domain reads GAGVSQSPSNKVTEKGKDVELRCDPISGHTALYWYRQSLGQGLEFLIYFQGNSAPDKSGLPSDRFSAERTGGSVSTLTIQRTQQEDSAVYLCASSLGYKLFFGSGTQLSVL.

The V gene is TRBV18, the J gene TRBJ1-6; TRBD1 aligns across 10 bases. This CDR3 has 16 residues. Trimming took 1 base from V and 5 from J; bases not matched to a gene: 2. Germline V gives CDR1 KGHSH, CDR2 LQKENI. The CDR3 sequence is CASSPRQGANNSPLHF. As DNA, the CDR3 is TGTGCCAGCTCACCACGACAGGGGGCTAATAATTCACCCCTCCACTTT.

The chain has TRBV5-1 and TRBJ2-5; 7 positions agree with TRBD1. The junction had 9 bases not matched to a gene; V was cut back by 4 bases and J by 6 bases. Germline CDR1 SGHRS, CDR2 YFSETQ. CDR3 length equals 14 residues. The CDR3 spells CASSTGEPQQTQYF. The CDR3 DNA sequence: TGCGCCAGCAGCACAGGGGAGCCACAACAGACCCAGTACTTC.

A few counts support this clone. The V gene is TRBV18, the J gene TRBJ1-3, with D perhaps TRBD1 (5 bases). Germline CDR1 and CDR2: KGHSH and LQKENI. The CDR3 sequence is 15 residues long. V was pared by 3 bases and J by 0 bases, with 9 bases between. Here the CDR3 reads CASSPGLISGNTIYF. CDR3 sequence (DNA): TGTGCCAGCTCACCGGGACTGATCTCTGGAAACACCATATATTTT.

This clone was observed a handful of times. The V gene is TRBV7-9, the J gene TRBJ1-2, with D perhaps TRBD1 (5 bases). Trimming took off 5 bases at V and 9 bases at J, with 10 bases between the two ends. The CDR3 runs to 11 residues. Germline assignment: CDR1 SEHNR and CDR2 FQNEAQ (reference sequence). CDR3 sequence (DNA): TGTGCCAGCAGCCGGAGGGGAAGCTACACCTTC. Translation gives CASSRRGSYTF.

The genes are TRBV7-9 and TRBJ2-1, with D perhaps TRBD2 (5 bases). V lost 2 bases and J 6 bases, leaving 17 bases between the germline ends. CDR3 length: 16 residues. Germline V gene lookup returns CDR1 SEHNR and CDR2 FQNEAQ (reference sequence). CDR3 residues: CASSLISGDRRNEQFF. The CDR3, as DNA: TGTGCCAGCAGCTTAATCTCCGGGGATCGCCGCAATGAGCAGTTCTTC.

The V call is TRBV6-5, the J call TRBJ1-2; 12 nucleotides line up with TRBD1. The CDR3 runs to 15 residues. The germline gives CDR1 MNHEY, CDR2 SVGAGI. Losses at the gene ends were 2 bases for V and 6 bases for J; bases not matched to a gene: 4. CDR3 amino acids: CASSYRGTGGDGYTF. CDR3 in DNA: TGTGCCAGCAGTTACCGCGGGACAGGGGGCGATGGCTACACCTTC.

This rearrangement joins TRBV7-9 to TRBJ2-7; TRBD1 agrees at 7 bases. The trim removed 4 bases at V and 2 bases at J, leaving 11 bases unmatched. There are 16 residues in the CDR3. Germline values: CDR1 SEHNR, CDR2 FQNEAQ (reference sequence). The CDR3: CASSSPAETGTYEQYF. In nucleotides, the CDR3 is TGTGCCAGCAGCTCGCCCGCCGAGACAGGGACCTACGAGCAGTACTTC.

The chain is built from TRBV19 and TRBJ1-2; D not certain. The CDR3 consists of 15 residues. CDR1 and CDR2 (germline): LNHDA, SQIVND (reference sequence). The V and J ends lost 4 bases and 1 base respectively, with 13 bases between them. The CDR3 region is CASSTFVADNYGYTF. CDR3 in DNA: TGTGCCAGTAGTACTTTTGTAGCGGATAACTATGGCTACACCTTC.